The sequence of this TCR beta chain was determined in a study of T cells in Graves' hyperthyroidism and ophthalmopathy. This CDR3 has 14 residues. Germline V gene lookup returns CDR1 SGHVS and CDR2 FQNEAQ. V was clipped by 4 bases and J by 2 bases, with 12 bases between them. Notes on the study in general: Within blood appeared most thyroid clonotypes that had expanded above 0.001. Ophthalmopathy got predicted by the model a median 6.5 months before its onset.

On the basis of clinical symptoms, serum thyroxine and TRAb, thyroid ultrasound and orbital computed tomography, diagnoses were made. About this clonotype itself: The target antigen is unknown. This may arise from a read error, as a much more abundant clone is one base away.

RNA transcripts served as the template for amplifying TCR beta CDR3 regions. The HTBI primer set served for first-round RT-PCR of the TCR CDR3. TCRdb recomputed calls from the multiplex PCR reads with MiXCR, one row per CDR3 protein. The sample contains over 700,000 distinct CDR3 sequences, over 35% of which appear only once. This TCR was recovered from a man between 18 and 29 years old with Graves' hyperthyroidism. The sample taken for sequencing was blood. The chain has TRBV7-8 and TRBJ2-7, with D perhaps TRBD1 (6 bases). This chain's CDR3 is CASSSRDIAYEQYF. The CDR3 DNA is TGTGCCAGCAGCTCCCGGGACATCGCCTACGAGCAGTACTTC.